The T cell receptor (beta chain) under discussion was sequenced for a study of early T cells in non-severe SARS-CoV-2 infection. The overall study: Chains were unpaired, as sequencing was done on bulk RNA from unsorted whole blood. The study's findings and limits: Missing private and CD4 specificities, VDJdb matching favored anti-spike CD8 responses.

This CDR3 is 14 amino acids long. The germline gives CDR1 SGHRS, CDR2 YFSETQ. V was shortened by 0 bases and J by 1 base, with 7 bases between the two germline ends. Tagging with unique molecular identifiers was applied to individual cDNA molecules. TCRdb re-called the 5' RACE reads through MiXCR, storing one row per CDR3 protein. The data show about 61,000 distinct CDR3 sequences, under 14% seen once. Concerning this clonotype: Its matching antigen is unknown.

The receptor comes from an adult who was a healthcare worker with PCR-confirmed SARS-CoV-2 infection or an uninfected control (not recorded which). The chain links TRBV5-1 to TRBJ1-1; maybe TRBD1 (5 bases). Sequenced material: whole blood. The CDR3 DNA sequence: TGCGCCAGCAGCTTGGTGGGGCCGAACACTGAAGCTTTCTTT. It encodes CASSLVGPNTEAFF.